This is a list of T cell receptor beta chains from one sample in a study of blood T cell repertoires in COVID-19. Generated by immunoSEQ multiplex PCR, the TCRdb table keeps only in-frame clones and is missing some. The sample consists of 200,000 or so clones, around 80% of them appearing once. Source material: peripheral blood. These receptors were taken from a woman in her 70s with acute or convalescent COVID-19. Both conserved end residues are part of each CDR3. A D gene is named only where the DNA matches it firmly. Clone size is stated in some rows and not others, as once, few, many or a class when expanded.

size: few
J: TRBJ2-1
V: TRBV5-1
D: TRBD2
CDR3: CASSLSTSGRFEQFF
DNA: TGCGCCAGCAGCTTGAGTACTAGCGGGAGATTTGAGCAGTTCTTC

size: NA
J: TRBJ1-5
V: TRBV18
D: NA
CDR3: CASSPRQPSDNQPQHF
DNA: TGTGCCAGCTCACCCAGACAACCTAGCGACAATCAGCCCCAGCATTTT

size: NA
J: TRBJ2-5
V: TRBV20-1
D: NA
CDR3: CSASLPGETQYF
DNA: TGCAGTGCTAGTCTCCCGGGAGAGACCCAGTACTTC

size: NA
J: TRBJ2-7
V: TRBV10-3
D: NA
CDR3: CAISEGREGEQYF
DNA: TGTGCCATCAGTGAGGGTCGGGAAGGCGAGCAGTACTTC

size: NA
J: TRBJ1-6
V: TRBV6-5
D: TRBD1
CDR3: CASSTRTGRSPLHF
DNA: TGTGCCAGCAGTACCCGGACAGGGAGGTCACCCCTCCACTTT

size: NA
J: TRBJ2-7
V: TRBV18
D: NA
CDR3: CASSPTSSYEQYF
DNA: TGTGCCAGCTCACCAACTAGCTCCTACGAGCAGTACTTC

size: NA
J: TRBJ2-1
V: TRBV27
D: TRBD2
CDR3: CASRRDLSSGIRGYNEQFF
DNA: TGTGCCAGCAGACGTGATTTGAGTAGCGGGATAAGGGGCTACAATGAGCAGTTCTTC

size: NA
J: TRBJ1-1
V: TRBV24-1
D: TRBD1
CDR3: CATRGTGGTEAFF
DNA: TGTGCCACCAGAGGGACAGGAGGCACTGAAGCTTTCTTT

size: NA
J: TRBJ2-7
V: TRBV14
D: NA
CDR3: CASSQRYEQYF
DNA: TGTGCCAGCAGCCAGCGTTACGAGCAGTACTTC

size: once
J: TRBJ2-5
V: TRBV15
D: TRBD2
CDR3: CATSREVAGGQETQYF
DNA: TGTGCCACCAGCAGAGAGGTAGCGGGAGGCCAAGAGACCCAGTACTTC

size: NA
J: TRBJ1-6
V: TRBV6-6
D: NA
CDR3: CASTEAFASGPLHF
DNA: TGTGCCAGCACCGAAGCATTCGCCTCCGGGCCCCTCCACTTT

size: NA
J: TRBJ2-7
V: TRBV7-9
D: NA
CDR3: CASSWDTLGEQYF
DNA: TGTGCCAGCAGTTGGGACACCCTGGGGGAGCAGTACTTC

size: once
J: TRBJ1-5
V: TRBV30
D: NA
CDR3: CAWSIQGTQPQHF
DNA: TGTGCCTGGAGTATCCAGGGCACTCAGCCCCAGCATTTT

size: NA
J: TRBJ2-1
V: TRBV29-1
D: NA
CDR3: CSAILGDNEQFF
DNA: TGCAGCGCTATCTTAGGGGACAATGAGCAGTTCTTC

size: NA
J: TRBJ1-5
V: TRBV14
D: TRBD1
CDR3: CASSRGGTGGNQPQHF
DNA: TGTGCCAGCAGCCGCGGTGGGACAGGCGGGAATCAGCCCCAGCATTTT

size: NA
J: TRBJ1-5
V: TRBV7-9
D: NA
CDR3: CASSSTRGTSNQPQHF
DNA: TGTGCCAGCAGCTCCACAAGGGGAACCAGCAATCAGCCCCAGCATTTT

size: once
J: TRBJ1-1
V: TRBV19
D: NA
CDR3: CASSIGGALLLTEAFF
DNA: TGTGCCAGTAGTATTGGGGGGGCCCTACTTCTGACTGAAGCTTTCTTT

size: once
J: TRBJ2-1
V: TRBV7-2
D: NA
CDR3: CASSPSRGRLVRRFF
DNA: TGTGCCAGCAGCCCCTCACGGGGAAGACTAGTTAGAAGGTTCTTC

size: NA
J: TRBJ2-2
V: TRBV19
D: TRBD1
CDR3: CASSTWTGVGELFF
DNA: TGTGCCAGTAGTACCTGGACAGGGGTCGGGGAGCTGTTTTTT

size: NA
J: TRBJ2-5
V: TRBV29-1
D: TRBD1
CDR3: CSVRTGEETQYF
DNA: TGCAGCGTTCGGACAGGGGAAGAGACCCAGTACTTC

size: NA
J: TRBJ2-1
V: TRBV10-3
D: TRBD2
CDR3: CAISEISVAGENKFF
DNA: TGTGCCATCAGTGAGATATCGGTAGCGGGAGAAAATAAGTTCTTC

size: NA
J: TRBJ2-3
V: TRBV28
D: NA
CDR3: CASSNDMTSTDTQYF
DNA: TGTGCCAGCAGCAATGATATGACTAGCACAGATACGCAGTATTTT

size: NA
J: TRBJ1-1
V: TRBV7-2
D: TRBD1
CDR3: CASSLFPSANWTGLTEAFF
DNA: TGTGCCAGCAGCTTATTTCCGTCGGCTAATTGGACAGGGCTGACTGAAGCTTTCTTT

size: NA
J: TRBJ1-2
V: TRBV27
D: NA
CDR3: CASSSIQTYGYTF
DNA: TGTGCCAGCAGTTCCATACAGACCTATGGCTACACCTTC

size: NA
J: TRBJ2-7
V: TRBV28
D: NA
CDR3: CASSFRQVSDEQYF
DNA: TGTGCCAGCAGTTTCCGGCAGGTTTCTGACGAGCAGTACTTC

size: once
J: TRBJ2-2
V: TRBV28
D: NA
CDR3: CASSFVGENTGELFF
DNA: TGTGCCAGCAGTTTTGTCGGGGAGAACACCGGGGAGCTGTTTTTT

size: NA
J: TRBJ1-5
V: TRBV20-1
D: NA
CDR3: CSASGQGINQPQHF
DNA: TGCAGTGCTAGTGGGCAGGGGATCAATCAGCCCCAGCATTTT

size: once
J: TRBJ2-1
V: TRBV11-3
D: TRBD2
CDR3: CASSLAAGASEQFF
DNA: TGTGCCAGCAGCTTAGCCGCGGGAGCGAGTGAGCAGTTCTTC

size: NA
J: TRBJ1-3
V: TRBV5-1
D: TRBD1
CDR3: CASSRGENSGNTIYF
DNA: TGCGCCAGCTCCAGGGGGGAGAACTCTGGAAACACCATATATTTT

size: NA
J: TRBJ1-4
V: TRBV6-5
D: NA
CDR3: CASSYGDTDINEKLFF
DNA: TGTGCCAGCAGTTACGGGGACACCGATATTAATGAAAAACTGTTTTTT

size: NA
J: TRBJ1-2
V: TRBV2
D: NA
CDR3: CASSALQGERNYGYTF
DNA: TGTGCCAGCAGTGCCTTACAGGGCGAGAGGAACTATGGCTACACCTTC

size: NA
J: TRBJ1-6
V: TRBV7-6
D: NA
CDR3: CASSPDRDSSPLHF
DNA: TGTGCCAGCAGTCCCGACAGAGACTCTTCACCCCTCCACTTT

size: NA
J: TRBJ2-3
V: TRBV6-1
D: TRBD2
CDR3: CASSEALLGGSNTQYF
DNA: TGTGCCAGCAGTGAAGCGCTCCTGGGCGGGAGCAATACGCAGTATTTT

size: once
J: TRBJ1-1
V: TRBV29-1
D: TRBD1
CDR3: CSAVDRLGTEAFF
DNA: TGCAGCGCCGTGGACAGGTTAGGGACTGAAGCTTTCTTT

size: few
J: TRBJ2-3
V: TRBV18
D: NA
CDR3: CASSPLEFRTDTQYF
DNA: TGTGCCAGCTCACCACTAGAGTTTCGCACAGATACGCAGTATTTT

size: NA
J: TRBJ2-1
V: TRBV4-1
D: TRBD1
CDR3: CASSQTHTGTGGNNEQFF
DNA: TGCGCCAGCAGCCAAACACACACCGGGACAGGGGGGAACAATGAGCAGTTCTTC

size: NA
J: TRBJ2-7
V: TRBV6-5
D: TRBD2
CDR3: CASSKREVNEQYF
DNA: TGTGCCAGCAGTAAGCGGGAGGTGAACGAGCAGTACTTC

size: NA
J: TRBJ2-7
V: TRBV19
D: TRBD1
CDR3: CASSTAGTGYEQYF
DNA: TGTGCCAGTAGTACCGCGGGGACAGGCTACGAGCAGTACTTC

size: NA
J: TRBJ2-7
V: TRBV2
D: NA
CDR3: CASSEFQLGYEQYF
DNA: TGTGCCAGCAGTGAATTCCAGCTAGGTTACGAGCAGTACTTC

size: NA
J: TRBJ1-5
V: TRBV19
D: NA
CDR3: CASNLGQTNQPQHF
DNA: TGTGCCAGTAACTTAGGACAGACCAATCAGCCCCAGCATTTT

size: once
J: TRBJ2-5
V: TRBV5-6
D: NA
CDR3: CASSLGHSLAGETQYF
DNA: TGTGCCAGCAGCTTGGGCCACTCACTGGCAGGGGAGACCCAGTACTTC